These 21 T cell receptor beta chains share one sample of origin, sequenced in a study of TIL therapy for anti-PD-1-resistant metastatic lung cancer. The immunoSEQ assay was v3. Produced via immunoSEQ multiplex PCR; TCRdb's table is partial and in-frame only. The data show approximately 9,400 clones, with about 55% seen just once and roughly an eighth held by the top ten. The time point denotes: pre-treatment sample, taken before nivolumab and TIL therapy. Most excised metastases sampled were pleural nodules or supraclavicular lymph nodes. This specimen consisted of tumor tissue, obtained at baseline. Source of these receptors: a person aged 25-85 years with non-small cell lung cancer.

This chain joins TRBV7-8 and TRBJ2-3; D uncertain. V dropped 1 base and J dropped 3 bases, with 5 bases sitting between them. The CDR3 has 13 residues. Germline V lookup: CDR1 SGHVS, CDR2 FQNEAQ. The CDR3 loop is CASSLGGTDTQYF. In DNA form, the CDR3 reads TGTGCCAGCAGCTTAGGAGGTACAGATACGCAGTATTTT.

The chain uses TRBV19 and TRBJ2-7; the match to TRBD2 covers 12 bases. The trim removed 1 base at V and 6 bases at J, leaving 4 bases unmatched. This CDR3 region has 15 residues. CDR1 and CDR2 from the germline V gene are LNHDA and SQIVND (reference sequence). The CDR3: CASSIGLAGVGEQYF. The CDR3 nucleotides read TGTGCCAGTAGTATAGGACTAGCGGGAGTGGGCGAGCAGTACTTC.

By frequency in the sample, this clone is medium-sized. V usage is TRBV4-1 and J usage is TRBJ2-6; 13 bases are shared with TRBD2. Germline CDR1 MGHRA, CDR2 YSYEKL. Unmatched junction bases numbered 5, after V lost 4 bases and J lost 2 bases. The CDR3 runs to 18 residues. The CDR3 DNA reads TGCGCCAGCAGCCGAAGACTAGCGGGAGGTACTGGGGCCAACGTCCTGACTTTC. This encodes CASSRRLAGGTGANVLTF.

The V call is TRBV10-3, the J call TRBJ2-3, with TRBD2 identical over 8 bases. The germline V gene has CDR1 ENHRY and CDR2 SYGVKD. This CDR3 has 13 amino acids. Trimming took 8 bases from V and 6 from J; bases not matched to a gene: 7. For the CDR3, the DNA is TGTGCCATCTCGCCAGGACTAGCTGATACGCAGTATTTT. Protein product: CAISPGLADTQYF.

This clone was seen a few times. CDR3 region: CASSLSIHEQFF. CDR3 coding DNA: TGTGCCAGCAGCTTGAGTATCCATGAGCAGTTCTTC. The rearrangement links TRBV7-6 to TRBJ2-1, with D hard to call. The CDR3 runs to 12 residues. In germline, CDR1 is SGHVS, CDR2 FNYEAQ. Trimming took 3 bases from V and 8 from J, leaving 8 bases between them.

The CDR3 reads CASSPLTGELFF. The CDR3 bases are TGTGCCAGCAGTCCACTCACCGGGGAGCTGTTTTTT. The gene calls are TRBV27 and TRBJ2-2; D unclear. The CDR3 totals 12 residues. The germline gives CDR1 MNHEY, CDR2 SMNVEV (reference sequence). V was trimmed by 5 bases and J by 4 bases, leaving 5 bases between them.

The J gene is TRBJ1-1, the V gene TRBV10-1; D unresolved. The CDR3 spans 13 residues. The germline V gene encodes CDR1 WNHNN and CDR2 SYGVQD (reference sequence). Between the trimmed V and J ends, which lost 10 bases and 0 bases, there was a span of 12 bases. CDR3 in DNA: TGCGCCACCCGAATAGGGATGAACACTGAAGCTTTCTTT. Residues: CATRIGMNTEAFF.

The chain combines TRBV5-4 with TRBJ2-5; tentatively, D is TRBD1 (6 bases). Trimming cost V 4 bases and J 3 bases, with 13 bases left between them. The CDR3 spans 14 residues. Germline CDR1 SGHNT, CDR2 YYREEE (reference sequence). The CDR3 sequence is CASSVLQGEETQYF. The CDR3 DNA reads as TGTGCCAGCAGCGTGCTACAGGGCGAAGAGACCCAGTACTTC.

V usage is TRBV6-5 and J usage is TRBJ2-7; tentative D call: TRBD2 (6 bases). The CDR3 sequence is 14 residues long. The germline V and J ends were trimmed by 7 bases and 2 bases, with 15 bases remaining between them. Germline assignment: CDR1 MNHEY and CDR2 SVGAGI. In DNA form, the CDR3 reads TGTGCCAGCACCCCCCCGGGGGATACCTACGAGCAGTACTTC. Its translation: CASTPPGDTYEQYF.

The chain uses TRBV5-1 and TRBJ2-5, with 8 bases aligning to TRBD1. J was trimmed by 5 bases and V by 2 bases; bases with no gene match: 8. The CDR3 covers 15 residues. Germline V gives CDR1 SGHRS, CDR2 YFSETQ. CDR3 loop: CASSFSGGIVETQYF. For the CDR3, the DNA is TGCGCCAGCAGCTTTTCAGGGGGCATAGTGGAGACCCAGTACTTC.

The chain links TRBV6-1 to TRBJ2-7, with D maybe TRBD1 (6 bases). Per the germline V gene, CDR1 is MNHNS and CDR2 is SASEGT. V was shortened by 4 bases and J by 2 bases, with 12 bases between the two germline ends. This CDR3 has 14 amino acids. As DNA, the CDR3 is TGTGCCAGCAGTGCTACTGGGGGCCCCTACGAGCAGTACTTC. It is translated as CASSATGGPYEQYF.

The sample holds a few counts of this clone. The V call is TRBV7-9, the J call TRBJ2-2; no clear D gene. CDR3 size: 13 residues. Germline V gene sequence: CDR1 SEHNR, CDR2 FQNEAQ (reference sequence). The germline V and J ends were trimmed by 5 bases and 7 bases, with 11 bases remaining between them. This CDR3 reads CASSDTTSGELFF. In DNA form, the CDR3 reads TGTGCCAGCAGCGACACAACGAGCGGGGAGCTGTTTTTT.

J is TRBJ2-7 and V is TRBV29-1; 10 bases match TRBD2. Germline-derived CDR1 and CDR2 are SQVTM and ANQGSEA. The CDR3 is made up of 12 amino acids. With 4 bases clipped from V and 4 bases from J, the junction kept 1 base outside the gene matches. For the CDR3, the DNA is TGCAGCGTTGTACTAGCGGGGTACGAGCAGTACTTC. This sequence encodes CSVVLAGYEQYF.

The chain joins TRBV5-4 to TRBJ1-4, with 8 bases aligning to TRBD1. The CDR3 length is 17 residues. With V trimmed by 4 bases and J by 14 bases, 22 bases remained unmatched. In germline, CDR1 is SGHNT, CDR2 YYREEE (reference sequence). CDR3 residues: CASSQQTGVLGSSWLFF. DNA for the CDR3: TGTGCCAGCAGCCAGCAGACAGGGGTCTTGGGGTCCTCCTGGCTGTTTTTT.

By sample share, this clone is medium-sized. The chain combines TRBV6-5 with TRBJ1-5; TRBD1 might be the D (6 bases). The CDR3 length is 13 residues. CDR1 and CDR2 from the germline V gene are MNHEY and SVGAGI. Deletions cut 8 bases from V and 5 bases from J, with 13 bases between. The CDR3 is CASRRTAHQPQHF. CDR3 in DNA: TGTGCCAGCCGACGGACAGCCCATCAGCCCCAGCATTTT.

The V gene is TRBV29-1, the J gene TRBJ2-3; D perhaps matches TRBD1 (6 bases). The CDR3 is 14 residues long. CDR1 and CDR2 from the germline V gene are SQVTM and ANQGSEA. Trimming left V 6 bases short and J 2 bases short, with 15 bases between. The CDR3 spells CSVDSRESTDTQYF. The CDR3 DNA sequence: TGCAGCGTGGACAGTAGAGAATCCACAGATACGCAGTATTTT.

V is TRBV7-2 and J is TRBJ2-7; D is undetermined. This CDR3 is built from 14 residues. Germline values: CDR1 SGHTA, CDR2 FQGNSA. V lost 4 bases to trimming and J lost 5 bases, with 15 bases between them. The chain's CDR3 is CASSSVYLRDEQYF. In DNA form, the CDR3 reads TGTGCCAGCAGCTCAGTTTACCTACGGGACGAGCAGTACTTC. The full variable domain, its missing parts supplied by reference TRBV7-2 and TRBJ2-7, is GAGVSQSPSNKVTEKGKDVELRCDPISGHTALYWYRQSLGQGLEFLIYFQGNSAPDKSGLPSDRFSAERTGGSVSTLTIQRTQQEDSAVYLCASSSVYLRDEQYFGPGTRLTVT.

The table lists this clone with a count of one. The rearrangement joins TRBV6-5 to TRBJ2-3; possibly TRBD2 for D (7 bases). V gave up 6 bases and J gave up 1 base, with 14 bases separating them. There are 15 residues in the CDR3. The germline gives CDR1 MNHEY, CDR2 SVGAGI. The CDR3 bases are TGTGCCAGCAGGCGAAGGGGGGGCCGCACAGATACGCAGTATTTT. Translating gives CASRRRGGRTDTQYF.

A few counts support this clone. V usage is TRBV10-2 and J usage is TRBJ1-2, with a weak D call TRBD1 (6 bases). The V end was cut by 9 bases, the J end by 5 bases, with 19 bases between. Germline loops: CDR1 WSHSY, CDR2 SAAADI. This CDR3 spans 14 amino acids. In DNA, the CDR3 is TGCGCCAGGATTGGGAGGGAGGGGGATTATGGCTACACCTTC. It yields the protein CARIGREGDYGYTF.

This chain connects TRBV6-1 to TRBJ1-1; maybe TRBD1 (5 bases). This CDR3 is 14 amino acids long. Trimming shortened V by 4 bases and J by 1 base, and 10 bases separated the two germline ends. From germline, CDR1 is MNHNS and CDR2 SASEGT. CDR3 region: CASSVQGRNTEAFF. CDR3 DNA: TGTGCCAGCAGTGTTCAGGGACGGAACACTGAAGCTTTCTTT.

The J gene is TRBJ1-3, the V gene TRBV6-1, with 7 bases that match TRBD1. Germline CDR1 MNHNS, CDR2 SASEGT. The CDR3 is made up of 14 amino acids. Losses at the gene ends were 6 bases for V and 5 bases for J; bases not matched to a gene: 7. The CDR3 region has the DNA TGTGCCAGCAGACCATGGGACAGCCGAAACACCATATATTTT. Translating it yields CASRPWDSRNTIYF.